Shown below are 9 T cell receptor beta chains from a single sample sequenced in a study of CD8 T cells in Susac syndrome. With random hexamers, roughly 0.45 to 1 ug RNA was reverse transcribed. TCRdb redid the calling of the immunoSEQ multiplex PCR reads with MiXCR, one entry per CDR3 protein. The sample shows about 280,000 distinct CDR3 sequences, around 83% of them seen only once. The sequencing sample was made of CD8+ T cells from PBMCs. These receptors were obtained from a human donor with multiple sclerosis.

This clonotype is a singleton in its sample. CDR3 loop: CASSQGPGYNEQFF. DNA for the CDR3: TGCGCCAGCAGCCAAGGACCGGGATACAATGAGCAGTTCTTC. The rearrangement uses TRBV4-1 and TRBJ2-1; D might be TRBD2 (5 bases). Germline CDR1 MGHRA, CDR2 YSYEKL. This CDR3 has 14 amino acids. The ends were cut back, 1 base at V and 4 bases at J, with 8 bases in the middle.

The J gene is TRBJ2-1, the V gene TRBV6-5; unclear D gene. Trimming pared 6 bases from V and 6 bases from J, leaving 12 bases between. The CDR3 length is 13 residues. Germline CDR1 reads MNHEY; CDR2 reads SVGAGI. CDR3 residues: CASSPSWGNEQFF. The DNA of the CDR3 is TGTGCCAGCAGCCCTTCCTGGGGCAATGAGCAGTTCTTC.

V and J are TRBV28 and TRBJ2-1; D not resolved. The germline V gene has CDR1 MDHEN and CDR2 SYDVKM. This CDR3 comprises 13 residues. Trimming removed 5 bases at V and 8 bases at J, with 13 bases between. CDR3 sequence (DNA): TGTGCCAGCAGTCCGTCTAATGCGGATGAGCAGTTCTTC. Translating it yields CASSPSNADEQFF.

The table lists this clonotype with a count of one. The chain couples TRBV10-3 to TRBJ1-4; D is unclear. Germline V CDR1 and CDR2: ENHRY, SYGVKD. V was clipped by 2 bases and J by 7 bases, with 8 bases between them. The CDR3 has 13 amino acids. In DNA, the CDR3 is TGTGCCATCAGTGAGGCCACTTCTGAAAAACTGTTTTTT. The encoded protein is CAISEATSEKLFF.

The CDR3 protein is CASYRDRGRDQYF. The CDR3 DNA reads TGTGCCAGCTACCGGGACAGGGGACGGGACCAGTACTTC. J is TRBJ2-5 and V is TRBV7-9; 10 bases agree with TRBD1. Germline loops: CDR1 SEHNR, CDR2 FQNEAQ (reference sequence). CDR3 size: 13 residues. V shed 8 bases and J 10 bases; nucleotides not matched to a gene: 10.

V usage is TRBV5-4 and J usage is TRBJ1-1, with D tentatively TRBD1 (6 bases). The V end lost 4 bases, the J end lost 4 bases, and 23 bases lay between the germline ends. This CDR3 is 17 amino acids long. CDR1 and CDR2 (germline): SGHNT, YYREEE (reference sequence). The CDR3 spells CASSPRGVGRGGTEAFF. In nucleotides, the CDR3 is TGTGCCAGCAGCCCGCGGGGGGTAGGCAGGGGAGGCACTGAAGCTTTCTTT.

The chain has TRBV28 and TRBJ1-1, with a tentative D call TRBD1 (5 bases). The CDR3 has 17 residues. Trimming removed 5 bases from V and 3 bases from J, with 22 bases in between. Germline V gene sequence: CDR1 MDHEN, CDR2 SYDVKM. The DNA for the CDR3 is TGTGCCAGCAGTAAACAGGTGGGACTCCGAACGGACACTGAAGCTTTCTTT. This codes for CASSKQVGLRTDTEAFF.

The chain uses TRBV4-1 and TRBJ1-4; D remains unclear. Germline-derived CDR1 and CDR2 are MGHRA and YSYEKL. V was shortened by 0 bases and J by 5 bases, with 10 bases between the two germline ends. The CDR3 has 15 amino acids. As DNA, the CDR3 is TGCGCCAGCAGCCAAGAATCGCCGGACAATGAAAAACTGTTTTTT. It translates to CASSQESPDNEKLFF.

This chain links TRBV27 with TRBJ2-2; D not certain. The ends were cut back, 5 bases at V and 7 bases at J, with 14 bases in the middle. Germline V gene sequence: CDR1 MNHEY, CDR2 SMNVEV (reference sequence). The CDR3 is 14 amino acids. The CDR3 is CASSLTLQLGELFF. As DNA, the CDR3 is TGTGCCAGCAGTCTGACATTGCAACTCGGGGAGCTGTTTTTT.